This T cell receptor (beta chain) was identified in a study of T cells in Graves' hyperthyroidism and ophthalmopathy. Study-level points and caveats: Blood also carried most thyroid clonotypes expanded above 0.001.

This clonotype was counted a few times. Its antigen is unidentified. Template material for amplifying TCR beta CDR3 regions consisted of RNA transcripts. During a first-round RT-PCR of the TCR CDR3, the HTBI primer set was used. TCRdb passed the multiplex PCR reads through MiXCR, listing each CDR3 protein once. The sample gives roughly 500,000 distinct CDR3 sequences, about 14% of which show up once; almost 6% is in the top ten. Patients were aged 18 to 65, had disease duration under 2 months, and had newly diagnosed hyperthyroidism. The CDR3 runs to 11 residues. The germline gives CDR1 SNHLY, CDR2 FYNNEI. The ends were cut back, 8 bases at V and 4 bases at J, with 5 bases in the middle.

Sequencing input: blood. The receptor comes from a woman aged 30 to 39 with Graves' hyperthyroidism that later progressed to Graves' ophthalmopathy. J is TRBJ2-2 and V is TRBV2, with unresolved D. CDR3 sequence (DNA): TGTGCCAGCGGAGTCACCGGGGAGCTGTTTTTT. Protein product: CASGVTGELFF. Looking up the rest from reference TRBV2 and TRBJ2-2 gives the full variable domain: EPEVTQTPSHQVTQMGQEVILRCVPISNHLYFYWYRQILGQKVEFLVSFYNNEISEKSEIFDDQFSVERPDGSNFTLKIRSTKLEDSAMYFCASGVTGELFFGEGSRLTVL.